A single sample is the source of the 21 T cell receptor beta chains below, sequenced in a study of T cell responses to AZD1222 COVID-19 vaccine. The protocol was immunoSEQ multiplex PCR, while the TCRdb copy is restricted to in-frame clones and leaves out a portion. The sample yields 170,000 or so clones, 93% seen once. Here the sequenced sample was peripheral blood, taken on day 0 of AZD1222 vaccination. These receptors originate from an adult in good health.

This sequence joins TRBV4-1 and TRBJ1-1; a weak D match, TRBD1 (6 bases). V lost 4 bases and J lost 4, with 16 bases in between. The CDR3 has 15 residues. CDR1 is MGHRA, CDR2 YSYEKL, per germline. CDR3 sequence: CASSPQGEGGTEAFF. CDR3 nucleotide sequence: TGCGCCAGCAGCCCCCAGGGAGAAGGGGGCACTGAAGCTTTCTTT.

The CDR3 reads CASSNRVGGYTF. The CDR3 DNA reads as TGTGCCAGTAGCAACAGGGTCGGTGGCTACACCTTC. This chain joins TRBV19 and TRBJ1-2, with D perhaps matching TRBD1 (6 bases). CDR3 size: 12 residues. The germline V gene has CDR1 LNHDA and CDR2 SQIVND (reference sequence). With 6 bases removed from V and 7 bases from J, the gap between germline ends came to 12 bases.

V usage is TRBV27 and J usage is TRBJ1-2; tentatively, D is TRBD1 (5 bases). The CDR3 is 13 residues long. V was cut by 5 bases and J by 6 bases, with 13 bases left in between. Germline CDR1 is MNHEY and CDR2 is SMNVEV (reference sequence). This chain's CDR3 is CASSDGGVNGYTF. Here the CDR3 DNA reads TGTGCCAGCAGTGACGGGGGGGTAAATGGCTACACCTTC.

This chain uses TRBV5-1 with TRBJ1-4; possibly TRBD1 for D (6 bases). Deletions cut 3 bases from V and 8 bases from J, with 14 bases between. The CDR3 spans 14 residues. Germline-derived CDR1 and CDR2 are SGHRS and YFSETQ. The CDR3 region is CASSSTGRGEKLFF. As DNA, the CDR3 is TGCGCCAGCAGCTCCACAGGGAGGGGGGAAAAACTGTTTTTT.

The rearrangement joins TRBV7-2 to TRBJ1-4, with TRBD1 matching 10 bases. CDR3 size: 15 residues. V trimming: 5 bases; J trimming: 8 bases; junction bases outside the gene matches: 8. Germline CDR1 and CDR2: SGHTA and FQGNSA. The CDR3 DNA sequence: TGTGCCAGCAGCATGGGACAGGGGTTAGGAGAAAAACTGTTTTTT. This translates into CASSMGQGLGEKLFF.

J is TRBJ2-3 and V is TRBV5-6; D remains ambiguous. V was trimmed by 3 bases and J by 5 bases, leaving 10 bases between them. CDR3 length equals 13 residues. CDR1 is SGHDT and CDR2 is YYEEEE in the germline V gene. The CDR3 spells CASSSRVKDTQYF. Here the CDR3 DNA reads TGTGCCAGCAGCTCCCGGGTCAAAGATACGCAGTATTTT.

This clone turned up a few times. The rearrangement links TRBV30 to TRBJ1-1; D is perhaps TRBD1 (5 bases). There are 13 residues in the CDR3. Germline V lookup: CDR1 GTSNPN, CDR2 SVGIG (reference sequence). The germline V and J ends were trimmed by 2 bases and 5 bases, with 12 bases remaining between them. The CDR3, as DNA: TGTGCCTGGAGTCTCTCGGGGGGTACTGAAGCTTTCTTT. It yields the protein CAWSLSGGTEAFF. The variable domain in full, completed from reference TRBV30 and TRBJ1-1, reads SQTIHQWPATLVQPVGSPLSLECTVEGTSNPNLYWYRQAAGRGLQLLFYSVGIGQISSEVPQNLSASRPQDRQFILSSKKLLLSDSGFYLCAWSLSGGTEAFFGQGTRLTVV.

This CDR3 reads CASSLLGGSNQPQHF. The CDR3 DNA reads as TGTGCCAGCTCACTACTAGGGGGAAGCAATCAGCCCCAGCATTTT. The chain recombines TRBV18 with TRBJ1-5; D is perhaps TRBD1 (6 bases). Between the trimmed V and J ends, which lost 4 bases and 1 base, there was a span of 11 bases. The CDR3 has 15 amino acids. Germline V gene sequence: CDR1 KGHSH, CDR2 LQKENI.

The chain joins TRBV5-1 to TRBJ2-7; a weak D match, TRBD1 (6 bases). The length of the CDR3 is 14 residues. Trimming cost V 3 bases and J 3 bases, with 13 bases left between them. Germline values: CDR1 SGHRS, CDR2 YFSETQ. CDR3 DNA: TGCGCCAGCAGCTACCAAGGACAGTTCTACGAGCAGTACTTC. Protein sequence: CASSYQGQFYEQYF.

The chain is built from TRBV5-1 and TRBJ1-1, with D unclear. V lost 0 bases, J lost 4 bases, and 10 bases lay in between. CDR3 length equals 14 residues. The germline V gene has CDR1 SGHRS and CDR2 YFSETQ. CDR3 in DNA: TGCGCCAGCAGCTTGGTCGTTGGTGGCACTGAAGCTTTCTTT. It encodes CASSLVVGGTEAFF. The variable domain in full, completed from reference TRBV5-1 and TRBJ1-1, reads KAGVTQTPRYLIKTRGQQVTLSCSPISGHRSVSWYQQTPGQGLQFLFEYFSETQRNKGNFPGRFSGRQFSNSRSEMNVSTLELGDSALYLCASSLVVGGTEAFFGQGTRLTVV.

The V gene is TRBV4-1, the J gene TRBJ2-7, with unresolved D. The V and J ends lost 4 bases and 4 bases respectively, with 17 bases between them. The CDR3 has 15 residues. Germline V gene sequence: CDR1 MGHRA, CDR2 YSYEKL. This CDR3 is CASSPIMELRYEQYF. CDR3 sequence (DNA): TGCGCCAGCAGCCCCATAATGGAATTGAGATACGAGCAGTACTTC.

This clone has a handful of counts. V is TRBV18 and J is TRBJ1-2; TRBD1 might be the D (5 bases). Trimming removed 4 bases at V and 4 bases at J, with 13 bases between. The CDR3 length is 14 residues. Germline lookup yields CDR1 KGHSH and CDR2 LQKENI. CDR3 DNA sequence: TGTGCCAGCTCACGCGACAGCCATATCTATGGCTACACCTTC. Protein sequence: CASSRDSHIYGYTF.

CDR3 sequence: CASSISTGGGNEKLFF. CDR3 coding DNA: TGTGCCAGTAGTATCTCAACCGGGGGGGGAAATGAAAAACTGTTTTTT. This chain connects TRBV19 to TRBJ1-4, with D possibly matching TRBD1 (5 bases). In germline, CDR1 is LNHDA, CDR2 SQIVND (reference sequence). The CDR3 has 16 residues. The ends were cut back, 3 bases at V and 5 bases at J, with 16 bases in the middle.

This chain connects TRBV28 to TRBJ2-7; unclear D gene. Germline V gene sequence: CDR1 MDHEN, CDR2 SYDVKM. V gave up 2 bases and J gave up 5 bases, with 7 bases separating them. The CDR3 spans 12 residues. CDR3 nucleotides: TGTGCCAGCAGTTTAGTGGATCACGAGCAGTACTTC. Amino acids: CASSLVDHEQYF.

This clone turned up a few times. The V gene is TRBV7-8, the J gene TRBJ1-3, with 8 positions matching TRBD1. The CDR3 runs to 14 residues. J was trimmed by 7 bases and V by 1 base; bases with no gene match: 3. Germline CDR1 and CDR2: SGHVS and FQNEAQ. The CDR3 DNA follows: TGTGCCAGCAGCTTAGACAGGGGGAGGAACACCATATATTTT. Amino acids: CASSLDRGRNTIYF.

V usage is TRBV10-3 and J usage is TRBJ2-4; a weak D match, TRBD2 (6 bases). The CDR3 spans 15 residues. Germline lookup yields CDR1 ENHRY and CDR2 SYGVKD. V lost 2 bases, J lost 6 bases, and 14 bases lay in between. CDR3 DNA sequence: TGTGCCATCAGTGAGGGACTACGACTCGGAAACATTCAGTACTTC. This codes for CAISEGLRLGNIQYF.

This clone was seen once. The CDR3 bases are TGTGCCAGCAGCCTGGGATTCGGGACAGGGGTTAACTATGGCTACACCTTC. The encoded protein is CASSLGFGTGVNYGYTF. V usage is TRBV3-1 (or the pseudogene TRBV3-2) and J usage is TRBJ1-2; TRBD1 aligns across 10 bases. Germline CDR1 is LGHDT and CDR2 is YNNKEL (reference sequence). The CDR3 runs to 17 residues. With V trimmed by 4 bases and J by 1 base, 9 bases remained unmatched.

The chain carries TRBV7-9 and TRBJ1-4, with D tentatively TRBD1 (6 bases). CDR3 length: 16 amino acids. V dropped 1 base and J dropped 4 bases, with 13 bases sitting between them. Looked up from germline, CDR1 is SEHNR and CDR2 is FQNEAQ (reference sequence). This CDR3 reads CASSLVSAGVNEKLFF. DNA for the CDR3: TGTGCCAGCAGCTTAGTTTCGGCAGGGGTTAATGAAAAACTGTTTTTT.

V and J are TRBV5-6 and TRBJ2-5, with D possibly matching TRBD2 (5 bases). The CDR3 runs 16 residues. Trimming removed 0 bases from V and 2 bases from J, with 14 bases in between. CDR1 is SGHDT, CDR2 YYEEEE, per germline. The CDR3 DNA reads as TGTGCCAGCAGCTTGGCCCCGGACTCGGGACAAGAGACCCAGTACTTC. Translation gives CASSLAPDSGQETQYF.

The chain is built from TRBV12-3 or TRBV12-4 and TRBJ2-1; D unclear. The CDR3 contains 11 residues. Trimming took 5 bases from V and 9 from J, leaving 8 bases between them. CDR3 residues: CASSERGEQFF. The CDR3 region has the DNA TGTGCCAGCAGTGAACGCGGTGAGCAGTTCTTC.

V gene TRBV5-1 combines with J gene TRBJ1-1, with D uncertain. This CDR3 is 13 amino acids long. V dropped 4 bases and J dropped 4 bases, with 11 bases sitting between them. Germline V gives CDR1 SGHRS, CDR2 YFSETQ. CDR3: CASSPSISTEAFF. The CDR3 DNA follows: TGCGCCAGCAGCCCGTCTATCAGCACTGAAGCTTTCTTT.